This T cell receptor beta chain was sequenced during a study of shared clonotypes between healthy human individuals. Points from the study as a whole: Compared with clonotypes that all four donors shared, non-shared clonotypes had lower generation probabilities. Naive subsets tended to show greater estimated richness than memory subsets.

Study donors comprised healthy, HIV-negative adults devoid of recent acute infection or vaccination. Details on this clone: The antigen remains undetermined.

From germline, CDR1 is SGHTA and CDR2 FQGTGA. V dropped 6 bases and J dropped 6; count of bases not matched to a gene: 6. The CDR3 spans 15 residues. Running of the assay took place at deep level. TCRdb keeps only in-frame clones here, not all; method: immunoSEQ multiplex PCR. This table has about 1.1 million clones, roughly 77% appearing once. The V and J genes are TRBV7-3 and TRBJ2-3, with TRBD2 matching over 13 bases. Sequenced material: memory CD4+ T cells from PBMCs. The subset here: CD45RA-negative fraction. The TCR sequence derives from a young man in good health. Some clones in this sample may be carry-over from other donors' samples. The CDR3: CASSSPGLAGDTQYF. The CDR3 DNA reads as TGTGCCAGCAGTTCTCCGGGACTAGCGGGGGATACGCAGTATTTT.